The 28 T cell receptor beta chains presented below share a single source sample, sequenced in a study of cytomegalovirus exposure and HLA in healthy donors. The PCR made use of 60 Vbeta and 13 Jbeta primers. Method: immunoSEQ multiplex PCR; TCRdb's copy keeps in-frame clones and lacks some. Of about 140,000 clones in the sample, around 66% were seen once. The sample consisted of PBMCs. The receptors come from a woman aged 55-75 years in good health and CMV-seronegative.

The V call is TRBV28, the J call TRBJ2-1, with 14 nucleotides matching TRBD2. CDR1 MDHEN and CDR2 SYDVKM come from the germline V gene. This CDR3 region has 17 residues. V shed 6 bases, J shed 4 bases, and the junction held 8 bases outside the gene matches. The CDR3 DNA sequence: TGTGCCAGCAGCCCAAGGGGACTAGCGGGAGCTTACAATGAGCAGTTCTTC. This encodes CASSPRGLAGAYNEQFF.

The chain uses TRBV9 and TRBJ2-7; possible D gene TRBD1, 5 bases. Germline V CDR1 and CDR2: SGDLS, YYNGEE. This CDR3 is 18 amino acids long. V was trimmed by 0 bases and J by 2 bases, leaving 21 bases between them. Here the CDR3 DNA reads TGTGCCAGCAGCGTAGTTGTCTTGGACAACGAACGTACCTACGAGCAGTACTTC. Translating gives CASSVVVLDNERTYEQYF.

This sequence joins TRBV19 and TRBJ2-3; TRBD2 matches at 7 bases. V dropped 0 bases and J dropped 1; count of bases not matched to a gene: 4. The CDR3 has 16 amino acids. From germline, CDR1 is LNHDA and CDR2 SQIVND (reference sequence). The CDR3 DNA reads TGTGCCAGTAGTATAGATCGGGCGGGAGGCACAGATACGCAGTATTTT. Encoded protein: CASSIDRAGGTDTQYF.

CDR3 sequence: CASSIDLGRDTEAFF. For the CDR3, the DNA is TGTGCCAGTAGTATAGATCTTGGCAGGGACACTGAAGCTTTCTTT. The V gene is TRBV19, the J gene TRBJ1-1; possibly TRBD1 for D (5 bases). CDR1 and CDR2 (germline): LNHDA, SQIVND (reference sequence). V lost 0 bases and J lost 3, with 11 bases in between. This CDR3 comprises 15 residues.

The rearrangement uses TRBV9 and TRBJ1-4; weak D call: TRBD1 (5 bases). The CDR3 loop spans 15 amino acids. The V end was cut by 4 bases, the J end by 4 bases, with 14 bases between. Per germline, CDR1 SGDLS and CDR2 YYNGEE. Here the CDR3 DNA reads TGTGCCAGCAGCCCGACGGGAGGGGTTAATGAAAAACTGTTTTTT. Translating gives CASSPTGGVNEKLFF.

This CDR3 reads CASSLQPGQGREKLFF. CDR3 coding DNA: TGTGCCAGCAGCCTTCAACCGGGACAGGGGAGGGAAAAACTGTTTTTT. The V gene is TRBV5-5, the J gene TRBJ1-4, with 10 bases fitting TRBD1. This CDR3 contains 16 residues. V was pared by 4 bases and J by 8 bases, with 11 bases of the junction left unmatched. Germline-derived CDR1 and CDR2 are SGHKS and YYEKEE (reference sequence).

This clone has more than one count but fewer than ten. V gene TRBV19 combines with J gene TRBJ2-3; TRBD2 aligns across 9 bases. Looked up from germline, CDR1 is LNHDA and CDR2 is SQIVND (reference sequence). The CDR3 is made up of 14 amino acids. J lost 1 base, V lost 8 bases, and 4 bases had no gene match. The CDR3 is CASGASGGTDTQYF. The DNA of the CDR3 is TGTGCCAGTGGGGCTAGCGGGGGCACAGATACGCAGTATTTT.

The genes are TRBV15 and TRBJ2-5; possibly TRBD2 for D (6 bases). Deletions cut 1 base from V and 3 bases from J, with 9 bases between. CDR1 and CDR2 (germline): LNHNV, YYDKDF (reference sequence). This CDR3 region has 14 residues. The CDR3 DNA is TGTGCCACCAGCAGAGCGTTAGCGGAAGAGACCCAGTACTTC. Translated: CATSRALAEETQYF.

The gene calls are TRBV7-7 and TRBJ2-2, with TRBD2 matching over 7 bases. CDR1 is SSHAT, CDR2 FNYEAQ, per germline (reference sequence). CDR3 size: 16 residues. Germline trimming cut 5 bases from V and 7 bases from J; bases unmatched to any gene: 13. CDR3 DNA sequence: TGTGCCAGCAGCCTCTTAGGCGGGAGCTCTATCGGGGAGCTGTTTTTT. It codes for CASSLLGGSSIGELFF.

The CDR3 bases are TGCGCCAGCAGCTCGACAGGAGTACCCCAAGAGACCCAGTACTTC. Residues: CASSSTGVPQETQYF. The rearrangement joins TRBV5-1 to TRBJ2-5; the D gene is possibly TRBD1 (6 bases). Looked up from germline, CDR1 is SGHRS and CDR2 is YFSETQ. The CDR3 extends over 15 amino acids. The ends were cut back, 3 bases at V and 1 base at J, with 13 bases in the middle. Variable domain in full (rest from reference TRBV5-1 and TRBJ2-5): KAGVTQTPRYLIKTRGQQVTLSCSPISGHRSVSWYQQTPGQGLQFLFEYFSETQRNKGNFPGRFSGRQFSNSRSEMNVSTLELGDSALYLCASSSTGVPQETQYFGPGTRLLVL.

The rearrangement uses TRBV5-4 and TRBJ2-3; 8 positions match TRBD2. The germline CDR1 and CDR2 sequences are SGHNT and YYREEE (reference sequence). CDR3 length equals 15 residues. J lost 0 bases, V lost 2 bases, and 2 bases had no gene match. The CDR3 here is CASSFGLASTDTQYF. DNA for the CDR3: TGTGCCAGCAGCTTCGGACTAGCTAGCACAGATACGCAGTATTTT.

This clone was seen once. The chain links TRBV4-3 to TRBJ2-3, with a tentative D call TRBD2 (6 bases). Germline CDR1 LGHNA, CDR2 YSLEER. Deletions cut 0 bases from V and 5 bases from J, with 18 bases between. CDR3 size: 17 residues. The CDR3 DNA follows: TGCGCCAGCAGCCAAGACCCTGCGGCGGGGACGCTAGATACGCAGTATTTT. Protein: CASSQDPAAGTLDTQYF.

This clone was recorded a few times. This rearrangement joins TRBV11-2 to TRBJ2-7; 7 nucleotides line up with TRBD2. Trimming cost V 5 bases and J 0 bases; bases outside gene matches: 4. Germline CDR1 is SGHAT and CDR2 is FQNNGV. This CDR3 comprises 14 residues. CDR3 DNA: TGTGCCAGCAGCCCCTGGACTAGCTCCTACGAGCAGTACTTC. As protein: CASSPWTSSYEQYF.

The chain is built from TRBV7-2 and TRBJ1-4; maybe TRBD1 (6 bases). Germline-derived CDR1 and CDR2 are SGHTA and FQGNSA. The CDR3 contains 12 residues. Trimming shortened V by 2 bases and J by 17 bases, and 15 bases separated the two germline ends. The CDR3 region has the DNA TGTGCCAGCAGCTTATCTCTCGGGACACCTTTTTTT. This translates into CASSLSLGTPFF. Full variable domain (missing parts from reference TRBV7-2 and TRBJ1-4): GAGVSQSPSNKVTEKGKDVELRCDPISGHTALYWYRQSLGQGLEFLIYFQGNSAPDKSGLPSDRFSAERTGGSVSTLTIQRTQQEDSAVYLCASSLSLGTPFFGSGTQLSVL.

CDR3 in DNA: TGTGCCAGCAGCTGGACAGGGGACTACGAGCAGTACTTC. This sequence encodes CASSWTGDYEQYF. The chain combines TRBV7-2 with TRBJ2-7, with 9 bases lining up with TRBD1. This CDR3 has 13 residues. V lost 4 bases, J lost 3 bases, and 1 base stayed unmatched. Germline V CDR1 and CDR2: SGHTA, FQGNSA.

V is TRBV18 and J is TRBJ2-1; 7 bases are shared with TRBD2. CDR1 is KGHSH, CDR2 LQKENI, per germline. Trimming took 6 bases from V and 3 from J; bases not matched to a gene: 11. This CDR3 is built from 16 residues. The CDR3 sequence: CASSGPVGRIYNEQFF. The DNA of the CDR3 is TGTGCCAGCTCGGGACCAGTCGGGAGGATCTACAATGAGCAGTTCTTC.

This clone has more than one count but fewer than ten. V and J are TRBV9 and TRBJ2-7; 7 positions agree with TRBD2. Unmatched junction bases numbered 10, after V lost 7 bases and J lost 0 bases. The germline CDR1 and CDR2 sequences are SGDLS and YYNGEE. The CDR3 sequence is 15 residues long. This CDR3 is CASSPGERDSYEQYF. The CDR3, as DNA: TGTGCCAGCTCCCCGGGGGAGCGGGACTCCTACGAGCAGTACTTC.

The chain carries TRBV15 and TRBJ2-7, with D possibly being TRBD1 (6 bases). The CDR3 is made up of 13 amino acids. Germline V gene data show CDR1 as LNHNV and CDR2 as YYDKDF (reference sequence). V lost 5 bases, J lost 0 bases, and 8 bases lay in between. The CDR3 protein is CATSGDNSYEQYF. CDR3 nucleotides: TGTGCCACCAGCGGGGACAACTCCTACGAGCAGTACTTC.

Only one count was recorded for this clone. The gene calls are TRBV18 and TRBJ1-3; D remains ambiguous. The ends were cut back, 2 bases at V and 3 bases at J, with 8 bases in the middle. Looked up from germline, CDR1 is KGHSH and CDR2 is LQKENI. This CDR3 contains 14 residues. CDR3 bases: TGTGCCAGCTCACCAGGTCCCAGTGGAAACACCATATATTTT. Amino acids: CASSPGPSGNTIYF.

The V call is TRBV7-9, the J call TRBJ2-5, with D possibly being TRBD2 (6 bases). V was shortened by 1 base and J by 2 bases, with 11 bases between the two germline ends. CDR1 is SEHNR and CDR2 is FQNEAQ in the germline V gene (reference sequence). CDR3 length equals 15 residues. The CDR3 DNA sequence: TGTGCCAGCAGCTTAGGCCCCGGGGGTCAAGAGACCCAGTACTTC. It translates to CASSLGPGGQETQYF.

This clone has more than one count but fewer than ten. This sequence joins TRBV10-2 and TRBJ2-7; 7 bases agree with TRBD1. CDR1 and CDR2 (germline): WSHSY, SAAADI. After removal of 6 bases from V and 2 bases from J, the junction contained 4 bases not matched to a gene. This CDR3 is built from 13 residues. The CDR3 loop is CASRATGTYEQYF. The CDR3 DNA follows: TGCGCCAGCAGAGCGACAGGGACCTACGAGCAGTACTTC.

V and J are TRBV7-3 and TRBJ1-2, with D tentatively TRBD1 (6 bases). The CDR3 runs 16 residues. Looked up from germline, CDR1 is SGHTA and CDR2 is FQGTGA. V shed 5 bases and J shed 3 bases, with 19 bases lying between them. The CDR3 nucleotides read TGTGCCAGCAGCCCGGGGGGGGCGACCTCTCACTATGGCTACACCTTC. Translation gives CASSPGGATSHYGYTF. The whole variable domain, filled in from reference TRBV7-3 and TRBJ1-2, reads GAGVSQTPSNKVTEKGKYVELRCDPISGHTALYWYRQSLGQGPEFLIYFQGTGAADDSGLPNDRFFAVRPEGSVSTLKIQRTERGDSAVYLCASSPGGATSHYGYTFGSGTRLTVV.

This clone was observed a few times. This sequence joins TRBV10-3 and TRBJ2-2, with D possibly TRBD2 on 7 matching bases. This CDR3 is 15 amino acids long. Trimming pared 2 bases from V and 4 bases from J, leaving 11 bases between. Germline CDR1 reads ENHRY; CDR2 reads SYGVKD. CDR3 in DNA: TGTGCCATCAGTGAGCGGGGGGCCCCCACCGGGGAGCTGTTTTTT. This encodes CAISERGAPTGELFF.

This clone was recorded a few times. This chain uses TRBV5-1 with TRBJ2-2; a weak D match, TRBD2 (5 bases). With 7 bases removed from V and 3 bases from J, the gap between germline ends came to 16 bases. The length of the CDR3 is 15 residues. CDR1 and CDR2 (germline): SGHRS, YFSETQ. The CDR3 is CASGILVPDTGELFF. The CDR3, as DNA: TGCGCCAGCGGTATACTAGTACCCGACACCGGGGAGCTGTTTTTT.

The CDR3 nucleotides read TGTGCCAGCTCACCACAGGCGGGTACAGGGGAGCAGTACTTC. Encoded protein: CASSPQAGTGEQYF. V and J are TRBV18 and TRBJ2-7, with D perhaps matching TRBD1 (6 bases). With 1 base removed from V and 7 bases from J, the gap between germline ends came to 14 bases. The germline CDR1 and CDR2 sequences are KGHSH and LQKENI. The CDR3 runs to 14 residues.

V and J are TRBV19 and TRBJ2-7; D may be TRBD1 (6 bases). Trimming took off 5 bases at V and 0 bases at J, with 14 bases between the two ends. The CDR3 has 15 amino acids. Germline assignment: CDR1 LNHDA and CDR2 SQIVND (reference sequence). CDR3 sequence: CASSVRPGVSYEQYF. Here the CDR3 DNA reads TGTGCCAGTAGTGTGAGACCAGGGGTCTCCTACGAGCAGTACTTC.

V gene TRBV9 combines with J gene TRBJ2-7; D is unresolved. Trimming cost V 0 bases and J 6 bases, with 13 bases left between them. CDR3 length equals 14 residues. Germline CDR1 SGDLS, CDR2 YYNGEE. In DNA, the CDR3 is TGTGCCAGCAGCGTAGCCCTTTTATCCGGCGAGCAGTACTTC. It encodes CASSVALLSGEQYF.

This chain links TRBV7-2 with TRBJ2-5; 10 bases fit TRBD2. Per the germline V gene, CDR1 is SGHTA and CDR2 is FQGNSA. This CDR3 comprises 19 residues. Trimming cost V 1 base and J 2 bases; bases outside gene matches: 13. Written as DNA, the CDR3 is TGTGCCAGCAGCTTAGGGGGCCGGGGAGCGGGGGGGCGACAAGAGACCCAGTACTTC. It encodes CASSLGGRGAGGRQETQYF.